A selection of T cell receptor beta chains follows, all from one sample in a study of Ad26.COV2.S vaccination and SARS-CoV-2 variants. TCRdb keeps only in-frame clones here, not all; method: immunoSEQ multiplex PCR. The data show approximately 420,000 clones, with approximately 87% seen just once and 3.6% held by the top ten. Source: peripheral blood, taken in a trial of Ad26.COV2.S vaccine versus placebo. These receptors came from a person aged 18-65 years who received the Ad26.COV2.S COVID-19 vaccine or a placebo. The CDR3 runs from the conserved cysteine through the conserved F or W. Clone size is stated in some rows and not others, as once, few, many or a class when expanded.

size: once; V: TRBV7-6; CDR3: CASSLDLGAYGYTF
size: NA; V: TRBV5-1; CDR3: CASSLTPYQETQYF
size: NA; V: TRBV6-5; CDR3: CASSYYGGGENEQFF
size: NA; V: TRBV10-3; CDR3: CAIKTGTSYGYTF
size: once; V: TRBV5-1; CDR3: CASSLGDETSYGYTF
size: NA; V: TRBV7-9; CDR3: CASSLDGMGYTF
size: few; V: TRBV7-9; CDR3: CATRDREHEQYF
size: NA; V: TRBV4-1; CDR3: CASSQDRQGMGNQPQHF
size: once; V: TRBV9; CDR3: CASSPGGSGGFYNEQFF
size: NA; V: TRBV7-2; CDR3: CASSAGGPDTQYF
size: NA; V: TRBV7-9; CDR3: CASSSTGGNSPLHF
size: NA; V: TRBV6-5; CDR3: CASSYSATANFEQYF
size: NA; V: TRBV19; CDR3: CASSIGLRGRVEAFF
size: NA; V: TRBV3-1/TRBV3-2; CDR3: CASSHLLGQGENEQFF
size: NA; V: TRBV7-9; CDR3: CASSLWGGSGNTIYF
size: NA; V: TRBV4-3; CDR3: CASSQFQGSTGELFF
size: NA; V: TRBV7-3; CDR3: CASSSEGGPNYGYTF
size: NA; V: TRBV7-3; CDR3: CASSLNGISGNTEAFF
size: once; V: TRBV12-3/TRBV12-4; CDR3: CASSLGSNYGYTF
size: NA; V: TRBV5-4; CDR3: CASTITGTGYEKLFF
size: few; V: TRBV19; CDR3: CASSLRGSSSYEQYF
size: NA; V: TRBV7-9; CDR3: CASSSSLPVAFF
size: NA; V: TRBV5-4; CDR3: CASSLRGLEETQYF
size: NA; V: TRBV11-2; CDR3: CASSPLARDNYNSPLHF
size: NA; V: TRBV2; CDR3: CASSEGGPTTTIKTQYF
size: NA; V: TRBV27; CDR3: CASRSAGGHQPQHF
size: NA; V: TRBV6-2/TRBV6-3; CDR3: CASSYFPRTGADNEQFF
size: NA; V: TRBV6-2/TRBV6-3; CDR3: CASSPSPGRGYTF
size: NA; V: TRBV19; CDR3: CASSLGLAGAYEQYF
size: NA; V: TRBV12-3/TRBV12-4; CDR3: CASSFGNTIYF
size: NA; V: TRBV10-1; CDR3: CASRGGEPQHF
size: NA; V: TRBV28; CDR3: CASCPRDRGTEAFF
size: NA; V: TRBV19; CDR3: CASSMERSATNEKLFF
size: NA; V: TRBV19; CDR3: CASSPSLGTYEQYF
size: NA; V: TRBV6-5; CDR3: CASREAGSNSYEQYF
size: NA; V: TRBV5-1; CDR3: CASSLGGRAELFF
size: many; V: TRBV4-3; CDR3: CASSQEPPGGRDTQYF
size: NA; V: TRBV28; CDR3: CASSYSDTEAFF
size: NA; V: TRBV4-3; CDR3: CASSQVTADEQFF
size: once; V: TRBV6-6; CDR3: CASSGDSANVLTF
size: NA; V: TRBV6-5; CDR3: CASRLAGRNQPQHF
size: few; V: TRBV11-2; CDR3: CASSQGLAGQETQYF
size: NA; V: TRBV7-8; CDR3: CASSSGQGAMGQETQYF
size: few; V: TRBV6-5; CDR3: CASSPLSGGTEAFF
size: NA; V: TRBV24-1; CDR3: CATRAGGEETQYF
size: NA; V: TRBV7-9; CDR3: CASSLPGQGGETQYF
size: few; V: TRBV7-9; CDR3: CASSRTGRGFKLFF
size: NA; V: TRBV14; CDR3: CASSQDFTQYF
size: NA; V: TRBV6-6; CDR3: CASSYSRTGDQPQHF
size: NA; V: TRBV18; CDR3: CASSPSPSGNTIYF
size: NA; V: TRBV3-1/TRBV3-2; CDR3: CASSQVTGNEKLFF
size: NA; V: TRBV6-6; CDR3: CASSYNSQGSPLHF